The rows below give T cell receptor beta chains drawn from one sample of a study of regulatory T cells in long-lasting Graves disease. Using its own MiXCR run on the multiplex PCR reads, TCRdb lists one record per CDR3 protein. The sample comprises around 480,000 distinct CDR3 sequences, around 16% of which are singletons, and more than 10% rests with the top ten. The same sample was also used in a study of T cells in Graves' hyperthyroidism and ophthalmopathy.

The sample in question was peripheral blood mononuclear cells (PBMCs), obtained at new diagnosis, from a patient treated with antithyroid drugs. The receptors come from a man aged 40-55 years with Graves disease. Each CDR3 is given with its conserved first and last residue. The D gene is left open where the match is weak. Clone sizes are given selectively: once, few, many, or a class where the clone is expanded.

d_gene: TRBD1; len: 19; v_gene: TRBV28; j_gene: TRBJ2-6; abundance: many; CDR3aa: CASRLFPGTGGAGANVLTF; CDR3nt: TGTGCCAGCAGACTATTCCCTGGGACAGGGGGCGCTGGGGCCAACGTCCTGACTTTC
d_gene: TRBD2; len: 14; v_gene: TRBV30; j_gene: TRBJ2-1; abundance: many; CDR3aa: CAWSVAGGYNEQFF; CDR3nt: TGTGCCTGGAGTGTGGCGGGAGGCTACAATGAGCAGTTCTTC
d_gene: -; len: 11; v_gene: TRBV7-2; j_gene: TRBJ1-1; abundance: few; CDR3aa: CASSSAPVTFF; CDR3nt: TGTGCCAGCAGCTCGGCCCCGGTAACTTTCTTT
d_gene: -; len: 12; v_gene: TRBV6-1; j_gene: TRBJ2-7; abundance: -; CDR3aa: CATRGSLGEQYF; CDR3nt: TGTGCCACCCGGGGTTCCTTGGGGGAGCAGTACTTC
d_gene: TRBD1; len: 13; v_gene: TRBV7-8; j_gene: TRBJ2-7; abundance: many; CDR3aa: CASSRQGVYEQYF; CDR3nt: TGTGCCAGCAGCAGACAGGGGGTCTACGAGCAGTACTTC
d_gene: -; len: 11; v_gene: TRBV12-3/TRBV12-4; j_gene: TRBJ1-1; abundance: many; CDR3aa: CASSLGKSAFF; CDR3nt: TGTGCCAGCAGTTTGGGGAAGTCAGCTTTCTTT
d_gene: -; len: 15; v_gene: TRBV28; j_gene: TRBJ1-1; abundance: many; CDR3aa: CASSRADGWNTEAFF; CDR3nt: TGTGCCAGCAGCCGAGCGGACGGCTGGAACACTGAAGCTTTCTTT
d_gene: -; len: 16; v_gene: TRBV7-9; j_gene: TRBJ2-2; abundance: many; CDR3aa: CASRSRPGANTGELFF; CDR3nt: TGTGCCAGCAGATCCCGCCCCGGCGCGAACACCGGGGAGCTGTTTTTT
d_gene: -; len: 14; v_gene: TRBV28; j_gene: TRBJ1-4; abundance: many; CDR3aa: CASRGDNWNEKLFF; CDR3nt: TGTGCCAGCAGGGGGGACAATTGGAATGAAAAACTGTTTTTT
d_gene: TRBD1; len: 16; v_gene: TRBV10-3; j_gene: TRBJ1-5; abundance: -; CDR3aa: CATMGADRGFYQPQHF; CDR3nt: TGTGCCACGATGGGGGCCGACAGGGGGTTCTATCAGCCCCAGCATTTT
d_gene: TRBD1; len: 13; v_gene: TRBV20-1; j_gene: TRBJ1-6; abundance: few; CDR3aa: CSAIRGLNSPLHF; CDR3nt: TGCAGTGCTATCAGGGGGCTAAATTCACCCCTCCACTTT
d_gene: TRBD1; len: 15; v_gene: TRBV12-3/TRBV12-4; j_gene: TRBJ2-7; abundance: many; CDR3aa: CASSGTGWNRYEQYF; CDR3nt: TGTGCCAGCAGCGGGACAGGGTGGAATCGCTACGAGCAGTACTTC
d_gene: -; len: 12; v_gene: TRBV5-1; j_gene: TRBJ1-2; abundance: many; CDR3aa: CASGMGPDGYTF; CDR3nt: TGCGCCAGCGGTATGGGGCCGGATGGCTACACCTTC
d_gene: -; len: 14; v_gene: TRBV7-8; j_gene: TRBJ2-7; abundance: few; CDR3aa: CASSLGREYYEQYF; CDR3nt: TGTGCCAGCAGCTTAGGGCGGGAATACTACGAGCAGTACTTC
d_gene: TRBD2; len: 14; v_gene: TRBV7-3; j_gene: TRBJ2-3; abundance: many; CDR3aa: CASSGAGGVDTQYF; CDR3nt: TGTGCCAGCAGCGGTGCGGGAGGGGTAGATACGCAGTATTTT
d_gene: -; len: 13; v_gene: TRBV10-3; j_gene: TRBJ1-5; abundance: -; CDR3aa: CAISDHSNQPQHF; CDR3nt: TGTGCCATCAGTGACCATAGCAATCAGCCCCAGCATTTT
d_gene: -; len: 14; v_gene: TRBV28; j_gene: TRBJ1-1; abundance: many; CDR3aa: CASILGGIDAEAFF; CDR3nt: TGTGCCAGCATTTTAGGAGGGATTGACGCTGAAGCTTTCTTT
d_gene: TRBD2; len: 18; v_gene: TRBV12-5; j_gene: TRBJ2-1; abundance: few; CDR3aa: CASGTGTSGRAYYNEQFF; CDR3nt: TGTGCTAGTGGCACCGGGACTAGCGGGAGGGCCTACTACAATGAGCAGTTCTTC
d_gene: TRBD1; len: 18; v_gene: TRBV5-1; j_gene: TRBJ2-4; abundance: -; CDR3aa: CASSLAGQGMRAKNIQYF; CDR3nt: TGCGCCAGCAGCTTGGCGGGACAGGGGATGAGGGCCAAAAACATTCAGTACTTC
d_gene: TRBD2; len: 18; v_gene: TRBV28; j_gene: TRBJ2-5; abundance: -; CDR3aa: CASSPGTSGRGGQRTQYF; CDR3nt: TGTGCCAGCAGTCCCGGGACTAGCGGGAGAGGAGGCCAGAGAACCCAGTACTTC
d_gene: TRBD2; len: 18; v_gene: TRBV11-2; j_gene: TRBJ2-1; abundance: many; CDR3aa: CASSLDGGAGVRLNEQFF; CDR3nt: TGTGCCAGCAGCTTAGATGGCGGGGCGGGAGTGCGGCTCAATGAGCAGTTCTTC
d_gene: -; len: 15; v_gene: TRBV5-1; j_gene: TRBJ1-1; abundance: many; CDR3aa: CASSAVVTSGTEAFF; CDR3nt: TGCGCCAGCAGCGCGGTTGTCACTTCGGGCACTGAAGCTTTCTTT
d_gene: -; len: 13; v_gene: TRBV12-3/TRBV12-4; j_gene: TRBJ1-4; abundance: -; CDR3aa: CASSLSGLEKLFF; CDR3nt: TGTGCCAGCAGTTTGTCTGGGTTGGAAAAACTGTTTTTT
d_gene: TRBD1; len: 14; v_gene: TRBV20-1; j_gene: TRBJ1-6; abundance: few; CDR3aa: CSAEGQGHNSPLHF; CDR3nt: TGCAGTGCCGAAGGACAGGGGCATAATTCACCCCTCCACTTT
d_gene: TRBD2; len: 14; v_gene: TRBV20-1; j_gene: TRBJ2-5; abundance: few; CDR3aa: CSASRRPAGGTQYF; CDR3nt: TGCAGTGCTAGCCGGAGGCCTGCGGGGGGGACCCAGTACTTC
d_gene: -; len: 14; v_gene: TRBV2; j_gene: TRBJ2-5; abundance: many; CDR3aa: CASSDGSLRETQYF; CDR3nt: TGTGCCAGCAGTGACGGCAGTCTCCGGGAGACCCAGTACTTC
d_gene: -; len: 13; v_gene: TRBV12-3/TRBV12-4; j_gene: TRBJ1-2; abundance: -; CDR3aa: CASRETPSYGYTF; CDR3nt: TGTGCCAGCCGAGAGACCCCCTCCTATGGCTACACCTTC
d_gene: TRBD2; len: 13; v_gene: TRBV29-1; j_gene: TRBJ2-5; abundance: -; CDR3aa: CSVGTSRGGTQYF; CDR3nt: TGCAGCGTTGGGACTAGCCGGGGCGGGACCCAGTACTTC
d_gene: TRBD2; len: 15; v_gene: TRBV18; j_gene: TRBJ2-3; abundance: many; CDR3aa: CASSPASGSTDTQYF; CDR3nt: TGTGCCAGCTCACCGGCTAGCGGGAGCACAGATACGCAGTATTTT
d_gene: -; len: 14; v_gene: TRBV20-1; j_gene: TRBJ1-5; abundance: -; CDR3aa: CSARGGSMGQPQHF; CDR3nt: TGCAGTGCTAGAGGGGGGAGTATGGGACAGCCCCAGCATTTT
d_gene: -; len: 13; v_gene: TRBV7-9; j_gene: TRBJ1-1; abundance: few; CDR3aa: CASSLFGGSEAFF; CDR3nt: TGTGCCAGCAGCTTATTCGGCGGGTCTGAAGCTTTCTTT
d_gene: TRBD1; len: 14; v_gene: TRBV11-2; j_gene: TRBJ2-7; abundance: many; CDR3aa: CASSAGQGVYEQYF; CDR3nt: TGTGCCAGCAGCGCCGGACAGGGGGTCTACGAGCAGTACTTC
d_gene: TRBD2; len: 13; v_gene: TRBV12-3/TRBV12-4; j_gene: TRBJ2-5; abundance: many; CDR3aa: CASSWGGQETQYF; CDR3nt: TGTGCCAGCAGTTGGGGGGGCCAAGAGACCCAGTACTTC
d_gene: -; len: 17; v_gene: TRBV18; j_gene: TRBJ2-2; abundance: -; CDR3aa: CASSLTRSRRDTGELFF; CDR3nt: TGTGCCAGCTCACTAACCCGTAGCAGGAGAGACACCGGGGAGCTGTTTTTT
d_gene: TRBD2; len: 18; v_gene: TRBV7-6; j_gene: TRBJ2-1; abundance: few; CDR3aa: CASSLRSASGLYYNEQFF; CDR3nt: TGTGCCAGCAGCTTACGGTCGGCTAGCGGGCTCTACTACAATGAGCAGTTCTTC
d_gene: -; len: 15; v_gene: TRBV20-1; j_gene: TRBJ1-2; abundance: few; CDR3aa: CSARDWGGAYYGYTF; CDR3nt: TGCAGTGCTAGAGATTGGGGGGGCGCTTACTATGGCTACACCTTC
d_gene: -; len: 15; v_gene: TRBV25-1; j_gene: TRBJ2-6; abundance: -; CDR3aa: CASSESTSGANVLTF; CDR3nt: TGTGCCAGCAGTGAATCCACCTCTGGGGCCAACGTCCTGACTTTC
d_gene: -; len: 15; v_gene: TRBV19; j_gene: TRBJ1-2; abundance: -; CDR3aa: CASTIGTPSNYGYTF; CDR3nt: TGTGCCAGTACCATCGGGACACCTTCTAACTATGGCTACACCTTC
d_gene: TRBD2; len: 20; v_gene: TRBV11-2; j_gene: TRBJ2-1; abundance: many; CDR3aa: CASSLDRGRWTSGRDNEQFF; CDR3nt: TGTGCCAGCAGCTTAGATAGGGGCAGGTGGACTAGCGGGAGGGACAATGAGCAGTTCTTC
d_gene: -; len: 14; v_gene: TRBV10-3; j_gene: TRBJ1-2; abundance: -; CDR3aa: CAISESETPPGYTF; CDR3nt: TGTGCCATCAGTGAGTCGGAAACCCCGCCGGGCTACACCTTC
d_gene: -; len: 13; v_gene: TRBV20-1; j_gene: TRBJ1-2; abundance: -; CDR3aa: CSAGGRSHAGYTF; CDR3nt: TGCAGTGCTGGAGGGAGGTCTCACGCAGGCTACACCTTC
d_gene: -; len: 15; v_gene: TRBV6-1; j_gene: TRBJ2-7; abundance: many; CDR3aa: CASSPTRTAAYEQYF; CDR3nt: TGTGCCAGCAGCCCGACTCGGACAGCCGCCTACGAGCAGTACTTC
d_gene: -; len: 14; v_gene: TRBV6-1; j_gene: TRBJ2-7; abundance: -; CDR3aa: CASCAGTASYEQYF; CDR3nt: TGTGCCAGCTGCGCCGGGACGGCATCCTACGAGCAGTACTTC
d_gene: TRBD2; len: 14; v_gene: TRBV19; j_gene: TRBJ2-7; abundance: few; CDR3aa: CASSTTSGTVEQYF; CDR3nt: TGTGCCAGTAGTACGACTAGCGGGACGGTCGAGCAGTACTTC
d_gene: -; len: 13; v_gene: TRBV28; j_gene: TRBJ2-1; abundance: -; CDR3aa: CASSPSGRYEQFF; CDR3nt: TGTGCCAGCAGTCCCTCGGGACGGTATGAGCAGTTCTTC
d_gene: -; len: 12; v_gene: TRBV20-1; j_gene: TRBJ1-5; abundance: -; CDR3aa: CSAAWGDQPRHF; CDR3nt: TGCAGTGCTGCCTGGGGAGACCAGCCCCGGCATTTT